The source of this T cell receptor beta chain is a study of blood T cell repertoires in COVID-19. Clones were sequenced by immunoSEQ multiplex PCR, and TCRdb holds only the in-frame ones, with some missing. The sample lists about 170,000 clones; 82% were seen once. Germline CDR1 SEHNR, CDR2 FQNEAQ (reference sequence). There are 16 residues in the CDR3. Trimming at V came to 5 bases and at J to 2 bases, leaving 5 bases not matched to a gene. The chain recombines TRBV7-9 with TRBJ2-3; 12 nucleotides line up with TRBD2. This receptor was identified in a woman aged 40 to 55 with COVID-19, enrolled during active disease. The source material was peripheral blood. This CDR3 reads CASSPRTSGNTDTQYF. The CDR3 bases are TGTGCCAGCAGCCCCAGGACTAGCGGGAACACAGATACGCAGTATTTT.